Presented here are 10 T cell receptor beta chains from one specimen sequenced in a study of siplizumab effects on memory and regulatory T cells. Some clones are missing from TCRdb's copy, which holds only in-frame ones; the method was immunoSEQ multiplex PCR. The data show about 100,000 clones, around nine tenths seen once. The specimen was non-Treg CD4+ T cells sorted from blood. The receptors were sampled from a human donor in good health.

The chain combines TRBV28 with TRBJ1-5; TRBD1 is a possible D gene (5 bases). CDR1 and CDR2 (germline): MDHEN, SYDVKM. V was shortened by 2 bases and J by 0 bases, with 11 bases between the two germline ends. CDR3 length: 16 amino acids. The CDR3 DNA reads TGTGCCAGCAGTTTACATTTGGGGGTTAGCAATCAGCCCCAGCATTTT. Its translation is CASSLHLGVSNQPQHF. The full variable domain, rest sourced from reference TRBV28 and TRBJ1-5, is DVKVTQSSRYLVKRTGEKVFLECVQDMDHENMFWYRQDPGLGLRLIYFSYDVKMKEKGDIPEGYSVSREKKERFSLILESASTNQTSMYLCASSLHLGVSNQPQHFGDGTRLSIL.

This chain uses TRBV19 with TRBJ2-1; D may correspond to TRBD1 or TRBD2 (5 bases each). This CDR3 is 16 amino acids long. Germline-derived CDR1 and CDR2 are LNHDA and SQIVND (reference sequence). V was shortened by 6 bases and J by 5 bases, with 20 bases between the two germline ends. DNA of the CDR3: TGTGCCAGTAGACTTGGTCCCGGGACCAGAAACAATGAGCAGTTCTTC. Residues: CASRLGPGTRNNEQFF.

This rearrangement joins TRBV28 to TRBJ1-4; 8 nucleotides agree with TRBD1. The length of the CDR3 is 15 residues. Germline lookup yields CDR1 MDHEN and CDR2 SYDVKM. With 7 bases clipped from V and 0 bases from J, the junction kept 4 bases outside the gene matches. In nucleotides, the CDR3 is TGTGCCAGCATTTCGGGACAGGCAACTAATGAAAAACTGTTTTTT. Protein: CASISGQATNEKLFF.

The V and J genes are TRBV4-1 and TRBJ1-5; no reliable D call. Germline values: CDR1 MGHRA, CDR2 YSYEKL. The CDR3 covers 14 residues. Trimming left V 6 bases short and J 0 bases short, with 9 bases between. CDR3 residues: CASSVGYSNQPQHF. The CDR3 bases are TGCGCCAGCAGTGTAGGGTATAGCAATCAGCCCCAGCATTTT.

The V gene is TRBV5-4, the J gene TRBJ2-5; a possible D gene is TRBD1 (5 bases). Germline V gene data show CDR1 as SGHNT and CDR2 as YYREEE (reference sequence). V was trimmed by 3 bases and J by 2 bases, leaving 11 bases between them. This CDR3 has 14 residues. CDR3 DNA sequence: TGTGCCAGCAGCTCCGACAGTCTTCAAGAGACCCAGTACTTC. Translated, it gives CASSSDSLQETQYF.

The CDR3 reads CASSVQNYEQYF. The CDR3 nucleotides are TGTGCCAGCAGCGTACAGAACTACGAGCAGTACTTC. This sequence joins TRBV7-8 and TRBJ2-7; unclear D gene. Germline CDR1 reads SGHVS; CDR2 reads FQNEAQ. With 5 bases removed from V and 3 bases from J, the gap between germline ends came to 8 bases. CDR3 length equals 12 residues.

CDR3 in DNA: TGTGCCAGCAGCTTGCTAACCGGGACGTACGATGAGCAGTTCTTC. Translating gives CASSLLTGTYDEQFF. This rearrangement joins TRBV5-5 to TRBJ2-1; D is possibly TRBD1 or TRBD2 (5 bases each). V lost 1 base, J lost 8 bases, and 16 bases lay in between. Germline CDR1 reads SGHKS; CDR2 reads YYEKEE (reference sequence). This CDR3 is 15 amino acids long.

This clone appeared once. The chain's CDR3 is CASSFPRGKSTDTQYF. CDR3 nucleotides: TGTGCCAGCAGCTTTCCTCGAGGAAAGAGCACAGATACGCAGTATTTT. J is TRBJ2-3 and V is TRBV5-6; D is unresolved. Germline V lookup: CDR1 SGHDT, CDR2 YYEEEE. Between the trimmed V and J ends, which lost 2 bases and 0 bases, there was a span of 13 bases. The CDR3 is 16 residues long. Variable domain in full (rest from reference TRBV5-6 and TRBJ2-3): DAGVTQSPTHLIKTRGQQVTLRCSPKSGHDTVSWYQQALGQGPQFIFQYYEEEERQRGNFPDRFSGHQFPNYSSELNVNALLLGDSALYLCASSFPRGKSTDTQYFGPGTRLTVL.

J is TRBJ2-7 and V is TRBV2; 9 nucleotides line up with TRBD1. This CDR3 comprises 14 residues. CDR1 SNHLY and CDR2 FYNNEI come from the germline V gene. V trimming: 8 bases; J trimming: 0 bases; junction bases outside the gene matches: 5. DNA for the CDR3: TGTGCCAGCTGTAGACAGGGGGTCTCCTACGAGCAGTACTTC. Translating it yields CASCRQGVSYEQYF.

The chain joins TRBV19 to TRBJ2-1, with 9 positions matching TRBD2. Germline V gene lookup returns CDR1 LNHDA and CDR2 SQIVND (reference sequence). The J segment lost 8 bases and the V segment lost 9 bases, leaving 14 bases of the junction unmatched. This CDR3 is 15 amino acids long. CDR3 sequence reads: CASQGGGLAGDEQFF. In nucleotides, the CDR3 is TGTGCCAGCCAGGGGGGGGGACTAGCTGGCGATGAGCAGTTCTTC.